The 23 T cell receptor beta chains below all came from one sample that was sequenced in a study of blood T cells in healthy people across ages. The authors ran a second PCR of about 6 to 11 cycles using a sample-barcoded 5' primer and a J-beta primer mix. TCRdb reprocessed the 5' RACE reads via MiXCR and lists one record per CDR3 protein. This table has about 730,000 distinct CDR3 sequences, roughly 43% appearing once. Specimen: blood. These receptors were collected from a woman in her sixties in good health.

The chain joins TRBV3-1 to TRBJ2-7; 9 nucleotides match TRBD2. The germline gives CDR1 LGHDT, CDR2 YNNKEL (reference sequence). Trimming removed 6 bases from V and 3 bases from J; junction bases left unmatched: 9. The CDR3 has 15 residues. Written as DNA, the CDR3 is TGTGCCAGCAGTGAAGGACTAGCGCTTAGCTACGAGCAGTACTTC. This codes for CASSEGLALSYEQYF.

On this clonotype: This may arise from a read error, as a much more abundant clone is one base away. The chain employs TRBV27 and TRBJ2-3; D is unresolved. V was trimmed by 5 bases and J by 6 bases, leaving 12 bases between them. The germline CDR1 and CDR2 sequences are MNHEY and SMNVEV (reference sequence). The CDR3 contains 13 residues. The CDR3 loop is CASSAGGRDTQYF. CDR3 bases: TGTGCCAGCAGTGCCGGCGGAAGGGATACGCAGTATTTT.

Only one count was recorded for this clonotype. The chain employs TRBV14 and TRBJ2-5; no clear D gene. The CDR3 covers 12 residues. Germline V gives CDR1 SGHDN, CDR2 FVKESK. The V and J ends lost 3 bases and 5 bases respectively, with 7 bases between them. CDR3 DNA: TGTGCCAGCAGCCACGGCTGGGAGACCCAGTACTTC. Translating gives CASSHGWETQYF.

The chain is built from TRBV29-1 and TRBJ1-2, with D tentatively TRBD1 (5 bases). There are 14 residues in the CDR3. V lost 8 bases and J 5 bases, leaving 21 bases between the germline ends. The germline V gene has CDR1 SQVTM and CDR2 ANQGSEA. The CDR3 here is CSSERQGGVYGYTF. Here the CDR3 DNA reads TGCAGCTCCGAACGGCAGGGTGGGGTATATGGCTACACCTTC.

The chain links TRBV6-2 or TRBV6-3 to TRBJ2-2; no definite D call. CDR1 and CDR2 (germline): MNHEY, SVGEGT. Deletions cut 5 bases from V and 0 bases from J, with 13 bases between. This CDR3 has 16 residues. CDR3 bases: TGTGCCAGCAGTAGACCGACTTACGCGAACACCGGGGAGCTGTTTTTT. It codes for CASSRPTYANTGELFF.

V usage is TRBV9 and J usage is TRBJ2-1, with TRBD2 identical over 9 bases. The germline CDR1 and CDR2 sequences are SGDLS and YYNGEE. The CDR3 has 12 amino acids. J gave up 13 bases and V 4 bases, and 6 bases lay outside the gene matches. The CDR3: CASSPQREDQFF. The CDR3 bases are TGTGCCAGCAGCCCCCAGCGGGAGGACCAGTTCTTC.

The sample holds many counts of this clonotype. This chain connects TRBV9 to TRBJ2-3; a possible D gene is TRBD1 (7 bases). V lost 4 bases to trimming and J lost 3 bases, with 15 bases between them. CDR3 length: 15 residues. Germline CDR1 is SGDLS and CDR2 is YYNGEE. Here the CDR3 DNA reads TGTGCCAGCAGCTTGCAACCAGGGGGGACAGATACGCAGTATTTT. It translates to CASSLQPGGTDTQYF.

This clonotype has a count of ten or more. DNA of the CDR3: TGTGCCAGCAGCTTGGCCGGAGCCAAAAACATTCAGTACTTC. The encoded protein is CASSLAGAKNIQYF. V is TRBV13 and J is TRBJ2-4, with D hard to call. This CDR3 is built from 14 residues. Deletions cut 3 bases from V and 0 bases from J, with 6 bases between. In germline, CDR1 is PRHDT, CDR2 FYEKMQ (reference sequence).

The chain combines TRBV10-3 with TRBJ2-7; D is unresolved. With 0 bases removed from V and 6 bases from J, the gap between germline ends came to 6 bases. Per the germline V gene, CDR1 is ENHRY and CDR2 is SYGVKD. The CDR3 sequence is 12 residues long. CDR3 loop: CAISESIGEQYF. The CDR3 bases are TGTGCCATCAGTGAGTCGATCGGCGAGCAGTACTTC.

J is TRBJ2-4 and V is TRBV6-2 or TRBV6-3; D gene ambiguous. V was cut by 6 bases and J by 0 bases, with 15 bases left in between. This CDR3 has 16 residues. The V gene's germline CDR1 is MNHEY and CDR2 SVGEGT. The CDR3 nucleotides read TGTGCCAGCAGCCCGGCGGTCGATATAGCCAAAAACATTCAGTACTTC. This gives the protein CASSPAVDIAKNIQYF.

This clonotype was observed a few times. At one of its ends the junction is not consistent with the germline gene, which may arise from a read error. The J gene is TRBJ1-2, the V gene TRBV12-3 or TRBV12-4; D gene ambiguous. The CDR3 spans 13 residues. CDR3 bases: TGTGCCAGCAGTTTTGGAATAAACTATGGCTACACTTTC. Its translation: CASSFGINYGYTF.

The chain uses TRBV7-6 and TRBJ2-5; D is ambiguous. Germline CDR1 is SGHVS and CDR2 is FNYEAQ. This CDR3 spans 13 amino acids. V lost 1 base and J lost 5, with 8 bases in between. The chain's CDR3 is CASSLVHRETQYF. In nucleotides, the CDR3 is TGTGCCAGCAGCTTAGTCCACCGGGAGACCCAGTACTTC.

This chain uses TRBV18 with TRBJ1-2; D is possibly TRBD1 (5 bases). The V gene's germline CDR1 is KGHSH and CDR2 LQKENI. With 0 bases removed from V and 7 bases from J, the gap between germline ends came to 15 bases. The CDR3 sequence is 15 residues long. CDR3 residues: CASSPPGPLDGGYTF. In nucleotides, the CDR3 is TGTGCCAGCTCACCACCGGGACCCCTAGATGGTGGCTACACCTTC.

The rearrangement uses TRBV6-5 and TRBJ2-5; TRBD1 or TRBD2 may be the D gene (5 bases each). The J call is in doubt because the DNA end fits TRBJ2-7 better. This CDR3 is 13 amino acids long. Germline loops: CDR1 MNHEY, CDR2 SVGAGI. The CDR3 bases are TGTGCCAGCAGTTACCGGGACGGCCACGAGCAGTACTTC. Residues: CASSYRDGHEQYF.

Comments on this clonotype: This clone may be a read error of a much larger clone one base away. The J gene is TRBJ2-1, the V gene TRBV5-1; 9 nucleotides agree with TRBD2. Per germline, CDR1 SGHRS and CDR2 YFSETQ. This CDR3 is built from 17 residues. With V trimmed by 7 bases and J by 0 bases, 11 bases remained unmatched. CDR3 in amino acids: CASGPGGSGSSYNEQFF. As DNA, the CDR3 is TGCGCCAGCGGTCCAGGGGGTAGCGGGAGCTCCTACAATGAGCAGTTCTTC.

The rearrangement links TRBV6-5 to TRBJ2-5; D is uncertain. This CDR3 region has 12 residues. Trimming removed 8 bases from V and 3 bases from J, with 10 bases in between. Germline CDR1 and CDR2: MNHEY and SVGAGI. In nucleotides, the CDR3 is TGTGCCAGCGCTCCTCCCAAAGAGACCCAGTACTTC. This encodes CASAPPKETQYF.

This clonotype has more than one count but fewer than ten. The V and J genes are TRBV9 and TRBJ2-3; D is unclear. Trimming left V 0 bases short and J 0 bases short, with 5 bases between. Germline V CDR1 and CDR2: SGDLS, YYNGEE. This CDR3 comprises 14 residues. The CDR3 coding sequence is TGTGCCAGCAGCGTAGGGAAAAGCACAGATACGCAGTATTTT. Translated, it gives CASSVGKSTDTQYF.

The chain is built from TRBV9 and TRBJ2-3, with 7 bases identical to TRBD2. V trimming: 2 bases; J trimming: 2 bases; junction bases outside the gene matches: 5. The CDR3 contains 15 residues. CDR1 is SGDLS, CDR2 YYNGEE, per germline. Here the CDR3 reads CASSVGLDNTDTQYF. CDR3 DNA: TGTGCCAGCAGCGTCGGACTAGACAACACAGATACGCAGTATTTT.

The rearrangement links TRBV28 to TRBJ2-7; 10 nucleotides align to TRBD1. Germline V gene data show CDR1 as MDHEN and CDR2 as SYDVKM. The CDR3 length is 16 residues. Trimming at V came to 6 bases and at J to 4 bases, leaving 12 bases not matched to a gene. CDR3 amino acids: CASSSIGTGDMYEQYF. CDR3 DNA sequence: TGTGCCAGCAGCTCAATAGGGACAGGGGATATGTACGAGCAGTACTTC.

This chain connects TRBV20-1 to TRBJ1-1, with no clear D. The germline V gene encodes CDR1 DFQATT and CDR2 SNEGSKA (reference sequence). This CDR3 spans 11 amino acids. Trimming stripped 3 bases from V and 6 bases from J, with 8 bases between. CDR3 sequence reads: CSARVPPEAFF. CDR3 bases: TGCAGTGCTAGGGTCCCTCCTGAAGCTTTCTTT.

This clonotype turned up a few times. V is TRBV9 and J is TRBJ2-7; 9 bases map to TRBD2. CDR3 length: 14 residues. The germline gives CDR1 SGDLS, CDR2 YYNGEE. V dropped 7 bases and J dropped 6; count of bases not matched to a gene: 11. The CDR3 DNA follows: TGTGCCAGCTCCAGGGCGGGAGGGCCCTTCGAGCAGTACTTC. Residues: CASSRAGGPFEQYF.

J is TRBJ2-1 and V is TRBV24-1; tentative D call: TRBD2 (6 bases). The germline gives CDR1 KGHDR, CDR2 SFDVKD. Trimming took 1 base from V and 4 from J, leaving 13 bases between them. The CDR3 has 16 amino acids. The CDR3 DNA reads as TGTGCCACCAGTGATTTAGGGACTTTTCAATACAATGAGCAGTTCTTC. It translates to CATSDLGTFQYNEQFF.

The CDR3 protein is CASSLRTAGVYGYTF. The CDR3 DNA is TGTGCCAGCAGCTTGAGGACAGCGGGCGTCTATGGCTACACCTTC. The chain uses TRBV5-8 and TRBJ1-2, with a weak D call TRBD1 (6 bases). Germline CDR1 SGHTS, CDR2 YDEGEE. The V gene lost 1 base and the J gene lost 4 bases, with 14 bases spanning the gap. The CDR3 is made up of 15 amino acids.